This T cell receptor (beta chain) is from a study of blood T cell repertoires in COVID-19. Authors' analysis steps: Researchers report that nucleated cell counts were estimated from reference gene primer amplification. Clones were read by immunoSEQ multiplex PCR, and TCRdb kept only the in-frame ones, dropping some. V, J and clone size reflect that table, while D and trimming were determined from the DNA. Among under 250,000 clones listed, around 84% were seen once. The CDR3 is made up of 14 amino acids. Germline CDR1 MNHEY, CDR2 SMNVEV (reference sequence). Between the trimmed V and J ends, which lost 2 bases and 2 bases, there was a span of 7 bases.

The TCR sequence derives from a man younger than 40 with acute COVID-19. The sequenced sample was PBMCs or T cells enriched from blood (not recorded which). This sequence joins TRBV27 and TRBJ1-3; unclear D gene. As DNA, the CDR3 is TGTGCCAGCAGTTTAAGCGGAGCTGGAAACACCATATATTTT. This gives the protein CASSLSGAGNTIYF.